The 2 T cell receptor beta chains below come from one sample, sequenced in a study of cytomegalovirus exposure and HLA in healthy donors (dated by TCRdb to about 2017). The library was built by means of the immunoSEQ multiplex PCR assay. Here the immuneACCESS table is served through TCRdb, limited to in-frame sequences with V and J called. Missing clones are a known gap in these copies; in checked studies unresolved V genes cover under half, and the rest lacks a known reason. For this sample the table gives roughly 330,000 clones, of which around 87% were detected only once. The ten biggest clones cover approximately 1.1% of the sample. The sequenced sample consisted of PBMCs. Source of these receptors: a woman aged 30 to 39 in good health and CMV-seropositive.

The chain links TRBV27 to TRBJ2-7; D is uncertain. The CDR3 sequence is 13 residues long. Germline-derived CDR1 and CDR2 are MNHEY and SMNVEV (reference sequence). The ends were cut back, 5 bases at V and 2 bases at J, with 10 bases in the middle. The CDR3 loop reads CASSPKGTYEQYF. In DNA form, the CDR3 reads TGTGCCAGCAGTCCTAAGGGAACCTACGAGCAGTACTTC.

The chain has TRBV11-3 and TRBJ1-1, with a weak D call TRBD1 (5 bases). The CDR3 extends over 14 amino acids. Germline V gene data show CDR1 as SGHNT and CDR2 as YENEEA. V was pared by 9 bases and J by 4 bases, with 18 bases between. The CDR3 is CARVEGRVITEAFF. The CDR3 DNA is TGTGCCAGAGTGGAGGGGCGGGTTATCACTGAAGCTTTCTTT.